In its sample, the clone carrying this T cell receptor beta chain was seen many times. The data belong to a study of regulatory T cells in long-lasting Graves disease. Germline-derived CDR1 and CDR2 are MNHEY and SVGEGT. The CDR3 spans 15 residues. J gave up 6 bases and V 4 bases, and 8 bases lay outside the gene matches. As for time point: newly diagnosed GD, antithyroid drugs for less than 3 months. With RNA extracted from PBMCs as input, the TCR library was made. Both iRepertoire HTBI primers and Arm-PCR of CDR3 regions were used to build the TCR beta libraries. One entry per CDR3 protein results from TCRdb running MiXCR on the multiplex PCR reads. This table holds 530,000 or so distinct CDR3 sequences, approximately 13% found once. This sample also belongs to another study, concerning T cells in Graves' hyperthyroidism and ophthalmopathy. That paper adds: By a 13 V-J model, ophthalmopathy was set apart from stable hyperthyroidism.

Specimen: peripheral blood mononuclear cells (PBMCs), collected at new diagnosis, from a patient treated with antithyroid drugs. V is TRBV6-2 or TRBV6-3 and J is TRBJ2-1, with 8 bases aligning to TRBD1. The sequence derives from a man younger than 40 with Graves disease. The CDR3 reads CASSWGQVGGNEQFF. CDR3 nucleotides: TGTGCCAGCAGTTGGGGACAGGTAGGGGGCAATGAGCAGTTCTTC.